This paragraph reports one T cell receptor beta chain. The clone's antigen remains unknown. No quality values exist for individual bases; no much larger clone is one base distant. The CDR1 and CDR2 encoded by the germline V gene are SNHLY and FYNNEI. V is clipped by 8 bases and J by 5 bases, and the sequence between their germline boundaries is 12 bases long. The CDR3 spans 13 residues, from the cysteine through the phenylalanine. Solely the CDR3 DNA is kept, with 39 bases framed from the first base. The TCR beta CDR3 regions were amplified from RNA transcripts. A first-round RT-PCR of the TCR CDR3 used the HTBI primer set with the Qiagen OneStep RT-PCR kit. Libraries were constructed in a second round of multiplex PCR, after which size selection and purification were carried out. Sequencing of the libraries was done on an Illumina HiSeq2000 using paired-end 100 bp reads. As for how the authors treated the data: SOAPnuke was used to process the raw data, throwing out any read that contained adapters or uncalled bases, had a mean Phred below 15, or lacked an exact constant-primer or identifier match. High-quality paired reads were merged using COPE v1.2.5, and each unique nucleotide sequence was defined as a clonotype. MiTCR v1.1 was used to align the clonotypes against IMGT TRBV, TRBD and TRBJ reference segments. The analysis included only V-J combinations with a frequency above 0.0001, which together covered around 99% of the repertoires. A TCS score was defined as the ratio of F50 (clonal expansion) to E x V (chaos), with BLOSUM62-based TCRdist applied between CDR3 peptides within each V-J. Welch's t-statistics and random forest reduced 500 to 650 V-J features to under 15, which were used in a naive Bayes classifier (R e1071). The similarity between thyroid and blood repertoires was quantified using the Morisita-Horn index. In TCRdb, the public reads were trimmed at Q25 with fastp and aligned with MiXCR, with productive beta chains retained. Each record represents a unique CDR3 protein, reported with the most common genes and DNA among its rows. The V and J calls and clone size come from TCRdb's table, not from the authors' own analysis. The sample data list 480,000 or so distinct CDR3 sequences, and roughly 45% of these were observed just once. Of the sample, about 45% is held by the ten largest clones.

Exclusion was applied to patients with uncontrolled infections, other autoimmune diseases, pregnancy or lactation. Clinical symptoms, serum thyroxine and TRAb, thyroid ultrasound, and orbital computed tomography formed the basis for the diagnoses. Total RNA was extracted with Trizol reagent, and quality was checked on an Agilent 2100 Bioanalyzer. This record belongs to a study of T cells in Graves' hyperthyroidism and ophthalmopathy (dated by TCRdb to 2018 to 2020). With regard to the full study: To identify distinguishing TCR V-J signatures, a discovery cohort of around 98 patients was used, comprising 43 with Graves' ophthalmopathy and around 60 with stable Graves' hyperthyroidism. The study also compared thyroid tissue and blood T-cell repertoires from about six Graves' hyperthyroidism patients. Prospective prediction of ophthalmopathy was tested in an independent validation cohort consisting of some 18 hyperthyroidism patients and some 17 patients who later progressed to ophthalmopathy. Once sampling was done, hyperthyroidism patients were given methimazole at a starting dose of 30 mg daily, whereas ophthalmopathy patients were given high-dose intravenous methylprednisolone. The paper reports TCR Vbeta CDR3 sequencing of approximately 140 peripheral blood samples: fewer than 50 ophthalmopathy, under 80 hyperthyroidism and approximately 17 progressor patients. The roughly 94 discovery patients were randomly divided into training and test sets at a 7:3 ratio.

Results the study describes overall, beyond this receptor: Sample size was not statistically predetermined, and investigators were not blinded to group allocation. Most expanded thyroid clonotypes (frequency above 0.001) were also detected in blood, suggesting blood repertoires may reflect thyroid immune responses. Ophthalmopathy was separated from stable hyperthyroidism by a 13 V-J signature model, with around 90% sensitivity and approximately 81% specificity obtained in cross-validation and 80%/75% obtained in testing. In validation, the model predicted progression to ophthalmopathy a median of about 6.8 months before onset, with 65% to 71% sensitivity and 72.22% specificity.

Rearrangement joined TRBV2 to TRBJ1-4; TRBD1 is a weak D gene call, 5 bases matching. Sample: peripheral blood or thyroid tissue (not recorded which). The receptor was isolated from an adult woman with Graves' disease, either hyperthyroidism or ophthalmopathy (not recorded which). Read as DNA, the sequence is TGTGCCAGCGGAGGGGTGACCAATGAAAAACTGTTTTTT. This translates into CASGGVTNEKLFF.